The following is a T cell receptor (beta chain) sequence with its context. Sequencing was performed with immunoSEQ multiplex PCR; in TCRdb, only in-frame clones are kept and a portion is missing. The table includes tens of thousands of clones, over 90% detected once. The data were obtained in a study of T cell changes during pregnancy in multiple sclerosis. Germline V gives CDR1 MNHNS, CDR2 SASEGT. V shed 7 bases, J shed 5 bases, and the junction held 9 bases outside the gene matches. This CDR3 region has 15 residues. The chain uses TRBV6-1 and TRBJ1-3; 9 nucleotides line up with TRBD1. The starting material was CD4+ T cells from peripheral blood mononuclear cells, obtained in the third trimester of pregnancy. The receptor was derived from a female donor in good health, enrolled as a control in a pregnancy study. In nucleotides, the CDR3 is TGTGCCAGCATCCGACGGACAGGGGAACGAAACACCATATATTTT. Translation gives CASIRRTGERNTIYF.